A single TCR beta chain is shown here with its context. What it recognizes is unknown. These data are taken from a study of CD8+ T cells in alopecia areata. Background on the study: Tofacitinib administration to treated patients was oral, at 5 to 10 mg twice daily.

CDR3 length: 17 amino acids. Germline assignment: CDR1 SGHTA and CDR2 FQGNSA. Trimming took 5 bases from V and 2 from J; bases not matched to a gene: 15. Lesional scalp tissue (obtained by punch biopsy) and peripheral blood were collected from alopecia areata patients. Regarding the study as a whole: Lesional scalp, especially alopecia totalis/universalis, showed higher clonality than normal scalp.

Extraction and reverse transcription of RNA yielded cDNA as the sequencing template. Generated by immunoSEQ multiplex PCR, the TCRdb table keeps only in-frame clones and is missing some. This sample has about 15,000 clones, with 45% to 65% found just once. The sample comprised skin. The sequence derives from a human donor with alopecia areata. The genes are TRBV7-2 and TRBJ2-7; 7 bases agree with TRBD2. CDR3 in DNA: TGTGCCAGCAGCCTGGTCGTAGGTCTAGCGGCCACCTACGAGCAGTACTTC. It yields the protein CASSLVVGLAATYEQYF.